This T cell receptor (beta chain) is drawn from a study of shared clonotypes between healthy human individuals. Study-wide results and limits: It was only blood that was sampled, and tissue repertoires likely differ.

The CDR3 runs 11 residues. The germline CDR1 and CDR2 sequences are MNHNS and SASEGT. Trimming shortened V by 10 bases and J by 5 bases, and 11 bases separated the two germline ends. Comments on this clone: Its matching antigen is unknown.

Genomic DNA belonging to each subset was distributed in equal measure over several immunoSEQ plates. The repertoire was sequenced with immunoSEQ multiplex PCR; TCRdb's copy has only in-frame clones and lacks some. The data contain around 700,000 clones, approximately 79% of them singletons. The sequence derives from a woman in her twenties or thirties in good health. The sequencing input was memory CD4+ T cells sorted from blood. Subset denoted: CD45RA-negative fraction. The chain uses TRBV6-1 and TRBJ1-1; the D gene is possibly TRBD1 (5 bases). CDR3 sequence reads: CATGGETEAFF. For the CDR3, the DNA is TGTGCCACCGGAGGGGAGACTGAAGCTTTCTTT.